This T cell receptor (beta chain) was found in a study of shared clonotypes between healthy human individuals. The CDR3 is made up of 20 amino acids. Per germline, CDR1 SGHRS and CDR2 YFSETQ. V was pared by 3 bases and J by 4 bases, with 17 bases of the junction left unmatched. Researchers ran the assay at a deep level. Sorted-subset replicate PCRs used about 190 ng of genomic DNA. This amount corresponded to some 30,000 T cell genomes. Only in-frame clones appear in the TCRdb table, and some are missing; sequencing was by immunoSEQ multiplex PCR. Here the sample spans around 1.1 million clones, 70% to 80% being singletons. The study enrolled healthy HIV-negative adults without recent acute infections or vaccinations as donors.

V gene TRBV5-1 combines with J gene TRBJ2-6, with TRBD2 matching 9 bases. This sequence originates from a man between 18 and 29 years old in good health. Some clones in this sample may be carry-over from other donors' samples. Material for sequencing was memory CD4+ T cells from PBMCs. Subset meaning: CD45RA-negative fraction. The CDR3 nucleotides are TGCGCCAGCAGCTCCCCCCAAGGGGCGGGAGGGCCAAGCGGGGCCAACGTCCTGACTTTC. This encodes CASSSPQGAGGPSGANVLTF.